This T cell receptor beta chain originates from a study of T-cell memory formation after mild COVID-19. Findings of the study overall: Among clones contracting day 15 to 85, CD4/CD8 was balanced, whereas later expanders leaned CD4+.

This clonotype was detected a few times. Its specificity is unknown. MiXCR, run by TCRdb on the 5' RACE reads, gives a single entry per CDR3 protein. The sample contains a few hundred thousand distinct CDR3 sequences, under 25% of which appear only once. Trimming cost V 2 bases and J 3 bases, with 5 bases left between them. Germline CDR1 is KGHSH and CDR2 is LQKENI. CDR3 size: 14 residues. The receptor was isolated from an adult woman who had mild COVID-19 (a few samples of this study predate the infection). Cell type and time point are not known. Sequencing used PBMCs or a T cell subset sorted from them (not recorded which). V usage is TRBV18 and J usage is TRBJ1-6; D gene unclear. As DNA, the CDR3 is TGTGCCAGCTCACCAGCGGTCTATAATTCACCCCTCCACTTT. This gives the protein CASSPAVYNSPLHF.